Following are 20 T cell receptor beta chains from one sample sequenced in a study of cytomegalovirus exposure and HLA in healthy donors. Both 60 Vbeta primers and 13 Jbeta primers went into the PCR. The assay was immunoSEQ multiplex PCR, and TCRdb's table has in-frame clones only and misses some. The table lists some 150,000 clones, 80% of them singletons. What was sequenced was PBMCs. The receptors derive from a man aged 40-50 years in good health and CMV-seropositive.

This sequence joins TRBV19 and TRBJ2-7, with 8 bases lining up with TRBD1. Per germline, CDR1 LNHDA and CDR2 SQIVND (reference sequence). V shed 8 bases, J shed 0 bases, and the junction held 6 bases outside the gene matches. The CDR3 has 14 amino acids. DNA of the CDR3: TGTGCCAGTCGAGGGACAGGAAGCTCCTACGAGCAGTACTTC. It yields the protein CASRGTGSSYEQYF.

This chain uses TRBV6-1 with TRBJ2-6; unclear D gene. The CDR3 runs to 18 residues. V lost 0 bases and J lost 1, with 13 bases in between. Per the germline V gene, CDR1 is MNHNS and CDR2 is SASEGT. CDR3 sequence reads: CASSEAKVAKSGANVLTF. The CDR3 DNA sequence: TGTGCCAGCAGTGAAGCCAAAGTGGCCAAGTCTGGGGCCAACGTCCTGACTTTC.

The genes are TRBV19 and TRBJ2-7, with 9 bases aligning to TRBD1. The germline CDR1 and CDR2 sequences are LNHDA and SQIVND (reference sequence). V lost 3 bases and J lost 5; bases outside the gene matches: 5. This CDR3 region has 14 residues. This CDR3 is CASSITGGFDEQYF. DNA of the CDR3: TGTGCCAGTAGTATTACAGGGGGCTTCGACGAGCAGTACTTC. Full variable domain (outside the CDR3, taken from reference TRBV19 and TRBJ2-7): DGGITQSPKYLFRKEGQNVTLSCEQNLNHDAMYWYRQDPGQGLRLIYYSQIVNDFQKGDIAEGYSVSREKKESFPLTVTSAQKNPTAFYLCASSITGGFDEQYFGPGTRLTVT.

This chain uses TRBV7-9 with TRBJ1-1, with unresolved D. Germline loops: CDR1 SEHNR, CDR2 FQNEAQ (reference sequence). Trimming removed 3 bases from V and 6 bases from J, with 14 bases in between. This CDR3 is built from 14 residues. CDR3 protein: CASSFVSPRAEAFF. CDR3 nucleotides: TGTGCCAGCAGCTTTGTGAGTCCTCGCGCTGAAGCTTTCTTT.

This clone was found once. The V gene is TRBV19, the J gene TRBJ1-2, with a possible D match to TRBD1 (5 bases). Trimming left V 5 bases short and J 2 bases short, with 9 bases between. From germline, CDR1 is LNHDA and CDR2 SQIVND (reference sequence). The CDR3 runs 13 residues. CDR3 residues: CASSPTANYGYTF. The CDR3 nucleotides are TGTGCCAGTAGTCCGACAGCAAACTATGGCTACACCTTC.

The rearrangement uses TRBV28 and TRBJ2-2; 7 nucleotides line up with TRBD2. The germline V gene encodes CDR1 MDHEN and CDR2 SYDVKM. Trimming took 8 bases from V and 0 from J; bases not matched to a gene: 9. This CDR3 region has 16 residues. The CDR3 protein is CASVPSGVTNTGELFF. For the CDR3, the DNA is TGTGCCAGCGTCCCTAGCGGTGTTACGAACACCGGGGAGCTGTTTTTT.

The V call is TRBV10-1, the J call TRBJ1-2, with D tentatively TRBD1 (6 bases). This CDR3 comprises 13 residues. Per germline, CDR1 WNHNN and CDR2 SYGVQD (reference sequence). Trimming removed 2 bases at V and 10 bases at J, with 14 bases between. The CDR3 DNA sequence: TGCGCCAGCAGTGAGAGACCGACAGGCCACTACACCTTC. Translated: CASSERPTGHYTF.

The CDR3 DNA follows: TGTGCCAGCATCCTGCCGGGGTCCACTGAAGCTTTCTTT. It specifies CASILPGSTEAFF. J is TRBJ1-1 and V is TRBV7-9; D gene unclear. CDR1 SEHNR and CDR2 FQNEAQ come from the germline V gene (reference sequence). CDR3 size: 13 residues. Trimming shortened V by 7 bases and J by 4 bases, and 13 bases separated the two germline ends.

CDR3 in amino acids: CASSVRDRDGLGEQFF. The DNA for the CDR3 is TGTGCCAGCAGCGTCCGGGACAGGGATGGGCTCGGTGAGCAGTTCTTC. V usage is TRBV7-6 and J usage is TRBJ2-1; 9 bases agree with TRBD1. V trimming: 5 bases; J trimming: 9 bases; junction bases outside the gene matches: 14. Germline V gives CDR1 SGHVS, CDR2 FNYEAQ. This CDR3 comprises 16 residues.

CDR3 loop: CASSIAPEETQYF. CDR3 in DNA: TGTGCCAGTAGTATAGCCCCTGAGGAGACCCAGTACTTC. This chain joins TRBV19 and TRBJ2-5; D unclear. The V and J ends lost 1 base and 5 bases respectively, with 8 bases between them. The CDR3 runs 13 residues. From germline, CDR1 is LNHDA and CDR2 SQIVND (reference sequence).

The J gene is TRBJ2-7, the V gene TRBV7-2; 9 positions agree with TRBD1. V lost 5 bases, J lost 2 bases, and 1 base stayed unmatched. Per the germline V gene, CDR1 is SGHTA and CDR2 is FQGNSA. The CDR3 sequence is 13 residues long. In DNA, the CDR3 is TGTGCCAGCAGCCGACAGGGGGCCTACGAGCAGTACTTC. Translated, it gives CASSRQGAYEQYF.

This chain's CDR3 is CASRPTGGVSQPQHF. In nucleotides, the CDR3 is TGTGCCAGCAGACCTACAGGGGGCGTCAGTCAGCCCCAGCATTTT. V gene TRBV27 combines with J gene TRBJ1-5; TRBD1 matches 9 bases. Trimming at V came to 6 bases and at J to 6 bases, leaving 9 bases not matched to a gene. The CDR3 is made up of 15 amino acids. Germline lookup yields CDR1 MNHEY and CDR2 SMNVEV (reference sequence).

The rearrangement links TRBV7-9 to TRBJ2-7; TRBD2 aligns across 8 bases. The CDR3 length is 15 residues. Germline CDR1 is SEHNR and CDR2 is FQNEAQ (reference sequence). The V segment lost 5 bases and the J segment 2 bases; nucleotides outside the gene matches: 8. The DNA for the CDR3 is TGTGCCAGCAGCCCCGGGAGCGGGGGCACCTACGAGCAGTACTTC. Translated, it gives CASSPGSGGTYEQYF.

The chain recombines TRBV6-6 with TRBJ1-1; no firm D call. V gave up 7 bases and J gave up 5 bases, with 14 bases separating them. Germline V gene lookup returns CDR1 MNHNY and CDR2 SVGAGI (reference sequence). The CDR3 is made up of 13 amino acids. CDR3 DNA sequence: TGTGCCAGCATCGAGGGCCGGGGAACTGAAGCTTTCTTT. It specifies CASIEGRGTEAFF.

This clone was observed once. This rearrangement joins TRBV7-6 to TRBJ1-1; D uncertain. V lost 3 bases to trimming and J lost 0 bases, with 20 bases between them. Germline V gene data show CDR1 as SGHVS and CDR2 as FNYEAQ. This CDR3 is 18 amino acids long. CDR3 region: CASSLSPNAPSMNTEAFF. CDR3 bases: TGTGCCAGCAGCTTGAGCCCCAACGCCCCCTCCATGAACACTGAAGCTTTCTTT. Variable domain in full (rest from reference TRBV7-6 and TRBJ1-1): GAGVSQSPRYKVTKRGQDVALRCDPISGHVSLYWYRQALGQGPEFLTYFNYEAQQDKSGLPNDRFSAERPEGSISTLTIQRTEQRDSAMYRCASSLSPNAPSMNTEAFFGQGTRLTVV.

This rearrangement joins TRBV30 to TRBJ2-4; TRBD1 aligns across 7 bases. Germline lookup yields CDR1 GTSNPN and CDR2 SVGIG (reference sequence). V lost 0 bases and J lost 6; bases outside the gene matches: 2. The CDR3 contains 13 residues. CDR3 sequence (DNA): TGTGCCTGGAGTGTAGGGGGCGGAAACATTCAGTACTTC. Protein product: CAWSVGGGNIQYF.

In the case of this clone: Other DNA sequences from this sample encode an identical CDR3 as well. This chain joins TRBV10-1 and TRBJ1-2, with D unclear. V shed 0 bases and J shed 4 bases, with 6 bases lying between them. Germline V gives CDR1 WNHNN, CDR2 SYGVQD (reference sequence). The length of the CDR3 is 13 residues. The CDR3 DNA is TGCGCCAGCAGTGAGTCAGCCTCCTATGGCTACACCTTC. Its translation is CASSESASYGYTF.

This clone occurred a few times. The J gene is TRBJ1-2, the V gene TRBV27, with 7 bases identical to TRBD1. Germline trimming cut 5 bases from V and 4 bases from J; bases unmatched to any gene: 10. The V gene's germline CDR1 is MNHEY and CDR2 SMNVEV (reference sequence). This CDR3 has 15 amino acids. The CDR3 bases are TGTGCCAGCAGTACTACGACAGGGTCGGGCTATGGCTACACCTTC. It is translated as CASSTTTGSGYGYTF.

The CDR3 spells CASSSQTVRSYEQYF. The CDR3 nucleotides are TGTGCCAGCAGCTCTCAGACAGTCCGCTCCTACGAGCAGTACTTC. The chain recombines TRBV21-1 with TRBJ2-7; whether TRBD1, the table's D call, matches the DNA was not checked. TRBV21-1 is a known pseudogene. There are 15 residues in the CDR3.

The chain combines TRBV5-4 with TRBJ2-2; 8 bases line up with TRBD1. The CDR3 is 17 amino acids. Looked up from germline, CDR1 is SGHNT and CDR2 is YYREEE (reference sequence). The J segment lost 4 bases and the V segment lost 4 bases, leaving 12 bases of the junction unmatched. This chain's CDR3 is CASSPPTGGWGTGELFF. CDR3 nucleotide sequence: TGTGCCAGCAGCCCCCCCACAGGGGGGTGGGGCACCGGGGAGCTGTTTTTT.